These 24 T cell receptor beta chains came from one sample sequenced in a study of beta chain features in type 1 diabetes. Their target antigens are unknown. Expressed TCRB transcripts were sequenced after all isolated RNA was converted to cDNA. The protocol was immunoSEQ multiplex PCR, while the TCRdb copy is restricted to in-frame clones and leaves out a portion. There are 310,000 or so clones in the sample; around 9.3% occur only once, and 0.95% to 1.1% lies in the top ten. Findings and limits, study-wide: Across all four CD4+ subsets, people with type 1 diabetes showed modestly shorter TCRB CDR3s.

Input material: central memory CD4+ T cells from blood. The source of these receptors is a man aged 25-40 years with type 1 diabetes.

CDR3 sequence: CASRSGTGDSYEQYF. The CDR3 DNA sequence: TGTGCCAGCAGATCCGGGACAGGGGATTCCTACGAGCAGTACTTC. The chain combines TRBV28 with TRBJ2-7; 10 positions match TRBD1. The trim removed 6 bases at V and 1 base at J, leaving 6 bases unmatched. CDR3 length: 15 residues. Germline V gene sequence: CDR1 MDHEN, CDR2 SYDVKM.

The V and J genes are TRBV6-5 and TRBJ2-1; 7 bases fit TRBD1. The CDR3 is 14 residues long. The germline V gene has CDR1 MNHEY and CDR2 SVGAGI. J lost 6 bases, V lost 5 bases, and 7 bases had no gene match. This chain's CDR3 is CASSPAGQVNEQFF. In DNA, the CDR3 is TGTGCCAGCAGTCCTGCTGGACAGGTCAATGAGCAGTTCTTC.

The chain links TRBV7-9 to TRBJ2-5, with D perhaps matching TRBD2 (6 bases). Trimming took off 5 bases at V and 5 bases at J, with 15 bases between the two ends. CDR1 and CDR2 (germline): SEHNR, FQNEAQ (reference sequence). The CDR3 loop spans 14 amino acids. The CDR3 is CASSASRGLETQYF. The CDR3 bases are TGTGCCAGCAGCGCGTCACGGGGGTTGGAGACCCAGTACTTC.

This clone has more than one count but fewer than ten. The chain carries TRBV28 and TRBJ1-4, with D unresolved. Trimming took 1 base from V and 2 from J, leaving 8 bases between them. Germline CDR1 reads MDHEN; CDR2 reads SYDVKM. The CDR3 runs to 15 residues. CDR3 sequence reads: CASSLSGGTNEKLFF. As DNA, the CDR3 is TGTGCCAGCAGTTTATCTGGCGGGACTAATGAAAAACTGTTTTTT.

V is TRBV7-2 and J is TRBJ2-3; 7 bases are a match to TRBD2. Germline V gene sequence: CDR1 SGHTA, CDR2 FQGNSA. This CDR3 contains 16 residues. Trimming took 1 base from V and 1 from J; bases not matched to a gene: 5. The CDR3 region is CASSLGASGRTDTQYF. CDR3 coding DNA: TGTGCCAGCAGCTTAGGGGCTAGCGGACGCACAGATACGCAGTATTTT.

This clone was picked up a small number of times. V gene TRBV5-1 combines with J gene TRBJ2-5, with D perhaps assigned TRBD1 or TRBD2 (5 bases each). In germline, CDR1 is SGHRS, CDR2 YFSETQ. The ends were cut back, 6 bases at V and 2 bases at J, with 11 bases in the middle. The CDR3 loop spans 13 amino acids. The CDR3 here is CASTRGRQETQYF. The CDR3, as DNA: TGCGCCAGCACTCGGGGCAGGCAAGAGACCCAGTACTTC.

This sequence joins TRBV2 and TRBJ1-5; 7 positions agree with TRBD1. CDR1 is SNHLY, CDR2 FYNNEI, per germline. The CDR3 covers 13 residues. Germline trimming cut 6 bases from V and 5 bases from J; bases unmatched to any gene: 4. The CDR3 is CASRDTGDQPQHF. The DNA for the CDR3 is TGTGCCAGCAGGGACACAGGGGATCAGCCCCAGCATTTT.

This clone showed up just a few times. The chain links TRBV18 to TRBJ2-2; D perhaps matches TRBD2 (6 bases). Germline assignment: CDR1 KGHSH and CDR2 LQKENI. The CDR3 length is 18 residues. With 4 bases removed from V and 1 base from J, the gap between germline ends came to 19 bases. The CDR3 DNA reads as TGTGCCAGCTCACAATCTCGTACTAGCCCTCTGAACACCGGGGAGCTGTTTTTT. Protein product: CASSQSRTSPLNTGELFF.

This clone has just a few counts. V is TRBV6-5 and J is TRBJ1-6; no reliable D call. Looked up from germline, CDR1 is MNHEY and CDR2 is SVGAGI. The CDR3 contains 15 residues. V lost 0 bases and J lost 10, with 13 bases in between. The CDR3 sequence: CASSYSPEARSPLHF. The CDR3 DNA follows: TGTGCCAGCAGTTACTCGCCTGAAGCGAGATCACCCCTCCACTTT.

This clone came up a few times. The chain combines TRBV6-6 with TRBJ2-2; the D gene is possibly TRBD2 (7 bases). The CDR3 has 12 residues. V lost 7 bases and J 8 bases, leaving 11 bases between the germline ends. Looked up from germline, CDR1 is MNHNY and CDR2 is SVGAGI (reference sequence). The CDR3 region has the DNA TGTGCCAGCATGGGGGGGCTGGGGGAGCTGTTTTTT. This sequence encodes CASMGGLGELFF.

The rearrangement links TRBV19 to TRBJ2-3; D call uncertain. Trimming stripped 7 bases from V and 0 bases from J, with 11 bases between. The germline V gene has CDR1 LNHDA and CDR2 SQIVND (reference sequence). This CDR3 comprises 14 residues. CDR3: CASKSGRSTDTQYF. CDR3 coding DNA: TGTGCCAGTAAATCGGGCAGGAGCACAGATACGCAGTATTTT.

As for this clone: Other nucleotide sequences in the sample specify the same CDR3. The chain employs TRBV7-2 and TRBJ1-1; D is uncertain. The CDR3 is made up of 15 amino acids. Germline lookup yields CDR1 SGHTA and CDR2 FQGNSA. Deletions cut 1 base from V and 1 base from J, with 10 bases between. CDR3 protein: CASSLVRGRNTEAFF. CDR3 nucleotide sequence: TGTGCCAGCAGCTTAGTCCGTGGCCGGAACACTGAAGCTTTCTTT.

This clone has just a few counts. The J gene is TRBJ2-7, the V gene TRBV9; weak D call: TRBD2 (6 bases). V lost 4 bases and J 4 bases, leaving 21 bases between the germline ends. Germline V gene lookup returns CDR1 SGDLS and CDR2 YYNGEE. The CDR3 loop spans 16 amino acids. CDR3 bases: TGTGCCAGCAGCCTCGGCCCCGGGGCGGGGATATACGAGCAGTACTTC. It translates to CASSLGPGAGIYEQYF.

The chain combines TRBV5-4 with TRBJ1-2; 8 bases fit TRBD1. The junction had 3 bases not matched to a gene; V was cut back by 0 bases and J by 8 bases. The CDR3 spans 13 residues. Germline lookup yields CDR1 SGHNT and CDR2 YYREEE (reference sequence). The CDR3 sequence is CASSLGTGNGYTF. Here the CDR3 DNA reads TGTGCCAGCAGCTTGGGGACAGGGAACGGCTACACCTTC.

This clone appeared a few times. The rearrangement links TRBV29-1 to TRBJ1-6; D remains ambiguous. This CDR3 is built from 12 residues. V lost 6 bases to trimming and J lost 7 bases, with 10 bases between them. Germline values: CDR1 SQVTM, CDR2 ANQGSEA. The CDR3 nucleotides are TGCAGCGTATCCTTTTCAAATTCACCCCTCCACTTT. Its translation is CSVSFSNSPLHF.

This clone came up a few times. The V and J genes are TRBV29-1 and TRBJ1-2, with no clear D. The CDR3 is 13 residues long. Germline values: CDR1 SQVTM, CDR2 ANQGSEA. V was shortened by 6 bases and J by 4 bases, with 15 bases between the two germline ends. The CDR3 reads CSVRLTETYGYTF. DNA for the CDR3: TGCAGCGTCCGACTTACAGAGACCTATGGCTACACCTTC. Full variable domain (outside the CDR3, taken from reference TRBV29-1 and TRBJ1-2): SAVISQKPSRDICQRGTSLTIQCQVDSQVTMMFWYRQQPGQSLTLIATANQGSEATYESGFVIDKFPISRPNLTFSTLTVSNMSPEDSSIYLCSVRLTETYGYTFGSGTRLTVV.

This chain connects TRBV2 to TRBJ2-5, with TRBD1 matching 9 bases. J lost 1 base, V lost 5 bases, and 5 bases had no gene match. The CDR3 covers 15 residues. Germline V gene lookup returns CDR1 SNHLY and CDR2 FYNNEI. The CDR3 loop reads CASSRGTGIQETQYF. DNA for the CDR3: TGTGCCAGCAGTCGCGGGACAGGGATCCAAGAGACCCAGTACTTC.

The CDR3, as DNA: TGTGCCAGCAGTGAACAGATCCAAGAGACCCAGTACTTC. Its protein product is CASSEQIQETQYF. The genes are TRBV6-5 and TRBJ2-5; no firm D call. The germline gives CDR1 MNHEY, CDR2 SVGAGI. V lost 5 bases to trimming and J lost 1 base, with 8 bases between them. The CDR3 has 13 residues.

This rearrangement joins TRBV11-2 to TRBJ2-7; D is unclear. From germline, CDR1 is SGHAT and CDR2 FQNNGV. The V end was cut by 0 bases, the J end by 2 bases, with 11 bases between. The CDR3 is made up of 15 amino acids. The CDR3 DNA follows: TGTGCCAGCAGCTTAGATGTAGGGAATGCCTACGAGCAGTACTTC. Amino acid sequence: CASSLDVGNAYEQYF.

The J gene is TRBJ1-5, the V gene TRBV2; D possibly corresponds to TRBD1 (6 bases). V gave up 2 bases and J gave up 6 bases, with 14 bases separating them. This CDR3 comprises 15 residues. Germline V gene lookup returns CDR1 SNHLY and CDR2 FYNNEI. This chain's CDR3 is CASSESGGGGQPQHF. The CDR3, as DNA: TGTGCCAGCAGTGAATCGGGGGGCGGCGGTCAGCCCCAGCATTTT.

V and J are TRBV5-1 and TRBJ1-6; D ambiguous. The CDR3 is 12 amino acids. Trimming shortened V by 7 bases and J by 5 bases, and 7 bases separated the two germline ends. The germline V gene encodes CDR1 SGHRS and CDR2 YFSETQ. The CDR3 nucleotides are TGCGCCAGCTTCGGGAATAATTCACCCCTCCACTTT. This codes for CASFGNNSPLHF.

This clone was observed a few times. This sample also contains other DNA sequences that code for the same CDR3. This sequence joins TRBV5-1 and TRBJ2-5, with 8 bases that match TRBD1. The CDR3 contains 14 residues. Germline V gene sequence: CDR1 SGHRS, CDR2 YFSETQ. With V trimmed by 3 bases and J by 2 bases, 3 bases remained unmatched. The CDR3 DNA is TGCGCCAGCAGCTCCGGACAGGGACAAGAGACCCAGTACTTC. Protein sequence: CASSSGQGQETQYF. Full variable domain (outside the CDR3, taken from reference TRBV5-1 and TRBJ2-5): KAGVTQTPRYLIKTRGQQVTLSCSPISGHRSVSWYQQTPGQGLQFLFEYFSETQRNKGNFPGRFSGRQFSNSRSEMNVSTLELGDSALYLCASSSGQGQETQYFGPGTRLLVL.

This clone has only a few counts. Other DNA sequences in this sample translate to the same CDR3. This chain connects TRBV5-1 to TRBJ1-5, with 7 nucleotides matching TRBD1. The CDR3 is 14 amino acids. CDR1 and CDR2 (germline): SGHRS, YFSETQ. V lost 0 bases, J lost 6 bases, and 3 bases stayed unmatched. CDR3 in amino acids: CASSLEGAGQPQHF. The CDR3 DNA reads TGCGCCAGCAGCTTGGAGGGGGCCGGTCAGCCCCAGCATTTT.

This chain links TRBV6-1 with TRBJ2-5; TRBD2 matches 7 bases. The CDR3 is 15 amino acids. Germline lookup yields CDR1 MNHNS and CDR2 SASEGT. With 1 base clipped from V and 2 bases from J, the junction kept 4 bases outside the gene matches. CDR3 region: CASSEGVLAQETQYF. The DNA for the CDR3 is TGTGCCAGCAGTGAAGGGGTACTAGCGCAAGAGACCCAGTACTTC.